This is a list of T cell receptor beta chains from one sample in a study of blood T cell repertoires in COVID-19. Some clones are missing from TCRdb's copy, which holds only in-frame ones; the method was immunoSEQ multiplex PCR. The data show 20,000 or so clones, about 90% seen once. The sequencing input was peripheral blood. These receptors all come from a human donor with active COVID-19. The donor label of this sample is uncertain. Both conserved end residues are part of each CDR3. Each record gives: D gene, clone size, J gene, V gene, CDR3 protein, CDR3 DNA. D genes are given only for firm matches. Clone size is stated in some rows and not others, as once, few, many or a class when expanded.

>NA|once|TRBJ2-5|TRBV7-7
CASSSSGRSGQYF
TGTGCTAGCAGCTCCTCAGGGCGGTCGGGCCAGTACTTC
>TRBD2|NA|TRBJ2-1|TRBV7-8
CASSAQGWLAGSNEQFF
TGTGCCAGCAGCGCGCAGGGGTGGCTAGCGGGTTCCAATGAGCAGTTCTTC
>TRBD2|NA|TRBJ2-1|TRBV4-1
CASSPLAGGINEQFF
TGCGCCAGCAGCCCTCTAGCGGGAGGGATTAATGAGCAGTTCTTC
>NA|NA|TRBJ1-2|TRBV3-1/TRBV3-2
CASSQDHSRGYRYTF
TGTGCCAGCAGCCAAGATCACTCCAGGGGCTATCGCTACACCTTC
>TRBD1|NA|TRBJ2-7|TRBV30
CAWSVPGGFSYEQYF
TGTGCCTGGAGTGTACCAGGGGGCTTCTCCTACGAGCAGTACTTC
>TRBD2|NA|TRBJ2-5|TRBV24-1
CATSDPGLAGAVRETQYF
TGTGCCACCAGTGATCCGGGACTAGCGGGAGCTGTTCGGGAGACCCAGTACTTC
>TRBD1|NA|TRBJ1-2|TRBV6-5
CASSTGQGDYGYTF
TGTGCCAGCAGTACTGGACAGGGGGACTATGGCTACACCTTC
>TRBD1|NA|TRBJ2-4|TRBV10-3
CATQADRFLAKNIQYF
TGTGCCACCCAAGCGGACAGGTTTCTAGCCAAAAACATTCAGTACTTC
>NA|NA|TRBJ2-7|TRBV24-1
CATSDPVRDSEQYF
TGTGCCACCAGTGACCCTGTGAGAGACTCCGAGCAGTACTTC
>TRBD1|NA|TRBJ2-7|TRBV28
CASSSYGDRGLYEQYF
TGTGCCAGCAGTTCCTATGGGGACAGGGGGCTATACGAGCAGTACTTC
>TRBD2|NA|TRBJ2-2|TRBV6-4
CASSAGTSGDAGELFF
TGTGCCAGCAGCGCCGGGACTAGCGGTGATGCCGGGGAGCTGTTTTTT
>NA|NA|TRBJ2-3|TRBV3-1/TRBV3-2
CASSPVVSDTQYF
TGTGCCAGCAGCCCAGTGGTTAGCGATACGCAGTATTTT
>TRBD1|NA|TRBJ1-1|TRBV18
CASSSGQGAETEAFF
TGTGCCAGCTCCTCTGGACAGGGGGCTGAGACTGAAGCTTTCTTT
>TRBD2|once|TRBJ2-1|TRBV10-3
CAISFSSGKGNEQFF
TGTGCCATCAGTTTTTCTAGCGGGAAGGGCAATGAGCAGTTCTTC
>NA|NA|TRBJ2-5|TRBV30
CAWSVPRVHQETQYF
TGTGCCTGGAGTGTACCCAGGGTCCACCAAGAGACCCAGTACTTC
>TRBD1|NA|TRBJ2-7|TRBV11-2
CASSLDWRQGYEQYF
TGTGCCAGCAGCTTAGATTGGAGACAGGGATACGAGCAGTACTTC
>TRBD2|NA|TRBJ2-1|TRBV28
CASSRERGTSGRNEQFF
TGTGCCAGCAGCAGGGAAAGAGGGACTAGCGGGAGGAATGAGCAGTTCTTC
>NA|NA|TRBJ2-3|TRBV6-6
CASSSVDTQYF
TGTGCCAGCAGTTCAGTTGATACGCAGTATTTT
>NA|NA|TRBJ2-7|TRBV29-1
CGVVSGVTYEQYF
TGCGGCGTTGTTTCAGGGGTTACCTACGAGCAGTACTTC
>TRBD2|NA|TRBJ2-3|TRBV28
CASSFEGLAGRTDTQYF
TGTGCCAGCAGTTTTGAGGGACTAGCGGGCCGCACAGATACGCAGTATTTT
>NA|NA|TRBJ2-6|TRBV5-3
CARSFRLSGANVLTF
TGTGCCAGAAGCTTCAGACTCTCTGGGGCCAACGTCCTGACTTTC
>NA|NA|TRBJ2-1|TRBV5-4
CASSLSPANEQFF
TGTGCCAGCAGCCTTAGTCCTGCCAATGAGCAGTTCTTC
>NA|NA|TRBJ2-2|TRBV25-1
CASSGRGPGELFF
TGTGCCAGCAGTGGCAGGGGACCCGGGGAGCTGTTTTTT
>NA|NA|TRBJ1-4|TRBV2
CASSGQMGEKLFF
TGTGCCAGCAGTGGACAGATGGGTGAAAAACTGTTTTTT
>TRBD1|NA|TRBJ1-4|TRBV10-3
CAISESGTGGEKLFF
TGTGCCATCAGTGAGTCGGGGACAGGGGGCGAAAAACTGTTTTTT
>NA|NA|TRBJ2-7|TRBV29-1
CSVEIGAYEQYF
TGCAGCGTTGAAATCGGGGCCTACGAGCAGTACTTC
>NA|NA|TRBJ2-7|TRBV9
CASSVGLGASYEQYF
TGTGCCAGCAGCGTAGGGCTAGGGGCCTCCTACGAGCAGTACTTC